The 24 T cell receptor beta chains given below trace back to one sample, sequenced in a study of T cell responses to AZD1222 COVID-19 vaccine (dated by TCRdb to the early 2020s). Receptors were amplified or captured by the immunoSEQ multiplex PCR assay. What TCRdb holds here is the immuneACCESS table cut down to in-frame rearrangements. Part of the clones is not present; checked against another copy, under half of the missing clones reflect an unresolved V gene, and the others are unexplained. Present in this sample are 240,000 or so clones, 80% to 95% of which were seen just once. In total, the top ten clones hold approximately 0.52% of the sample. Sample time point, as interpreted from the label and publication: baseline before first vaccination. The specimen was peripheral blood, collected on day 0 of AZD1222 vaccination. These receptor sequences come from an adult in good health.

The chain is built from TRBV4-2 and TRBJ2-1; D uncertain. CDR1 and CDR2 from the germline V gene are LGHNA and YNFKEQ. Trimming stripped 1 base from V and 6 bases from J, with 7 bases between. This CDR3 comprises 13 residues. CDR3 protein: CASSQVDLNEQFF. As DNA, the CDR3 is TGTGCCAGCAGCCAAGTTGACCTCAATGAGCAGTTCTTC.

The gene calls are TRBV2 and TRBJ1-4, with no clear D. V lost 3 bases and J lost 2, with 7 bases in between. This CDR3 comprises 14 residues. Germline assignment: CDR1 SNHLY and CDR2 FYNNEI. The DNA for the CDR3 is TGTGCCAGCAGTGATGCGGGGACTAATGAAAAACTGTTTTTT. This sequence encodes CASSDAGTNEKLFF.

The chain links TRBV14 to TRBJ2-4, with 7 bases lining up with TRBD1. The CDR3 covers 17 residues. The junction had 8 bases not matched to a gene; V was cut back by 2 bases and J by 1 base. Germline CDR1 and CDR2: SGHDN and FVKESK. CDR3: CASSQTQGSSAKNIQYF. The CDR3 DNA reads TGTGCCAGCAGCCAAACACAGGGGTCGTCCGCCAAAAACATTCAGTACTTC. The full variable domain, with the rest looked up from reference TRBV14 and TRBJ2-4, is EAGVTQFPSHSVIEKGQTVTLRCDPISGHDNLYWYRRVMGKEIKFLLHFVKESKQDESGMPNNRFLAERTGGTYSTLKVQPAELEDSGVYFCASSQTQGSSAKNIQYFGAGTRLSVL.

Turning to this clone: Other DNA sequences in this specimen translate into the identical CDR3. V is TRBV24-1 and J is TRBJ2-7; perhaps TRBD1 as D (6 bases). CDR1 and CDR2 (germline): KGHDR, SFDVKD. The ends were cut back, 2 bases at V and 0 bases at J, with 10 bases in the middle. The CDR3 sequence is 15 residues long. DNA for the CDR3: TGTGCCACCAGTGATTCCAGGGGTAGCTCCTACGAGCAGTACTTC. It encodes CATSDSRGSSYEQYF.

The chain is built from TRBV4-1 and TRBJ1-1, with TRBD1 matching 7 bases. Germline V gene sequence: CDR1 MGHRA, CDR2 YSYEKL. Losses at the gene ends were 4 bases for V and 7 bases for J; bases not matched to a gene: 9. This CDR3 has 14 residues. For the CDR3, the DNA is TGCGCCAGCAGCCCTAGAGGACAGGACGTTGAAGCTTTCTTT. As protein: CASSPRGQDVEAFF.

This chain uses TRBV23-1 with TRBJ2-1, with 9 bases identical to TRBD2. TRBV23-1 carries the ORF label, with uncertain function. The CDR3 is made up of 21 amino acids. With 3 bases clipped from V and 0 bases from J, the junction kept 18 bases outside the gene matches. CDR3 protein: CASSHRAYPPGLAHSYNEQFF. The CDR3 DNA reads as TGCGCCAGCAGTCACAGGGCCTACCCCCCCGGACTAGCGCACTCCTACAATGAGCAGTTCTTC.

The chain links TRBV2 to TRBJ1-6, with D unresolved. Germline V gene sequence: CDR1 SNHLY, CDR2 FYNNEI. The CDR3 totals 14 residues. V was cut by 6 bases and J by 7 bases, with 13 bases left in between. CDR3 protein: CASRNTDGNSPLHF. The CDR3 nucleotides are TGTGCCAGCAGGAACACGGACGGAAATTCACCCCTCCACTTT.

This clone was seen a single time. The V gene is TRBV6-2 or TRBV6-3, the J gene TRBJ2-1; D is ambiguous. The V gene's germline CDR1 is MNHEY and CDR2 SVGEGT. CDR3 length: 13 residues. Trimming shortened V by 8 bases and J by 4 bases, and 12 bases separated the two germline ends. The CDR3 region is CASCQDRYNEQFF. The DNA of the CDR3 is TGTGCCAGCTGCCAAGACCGTTACAATGAGCAGTTCTTC.

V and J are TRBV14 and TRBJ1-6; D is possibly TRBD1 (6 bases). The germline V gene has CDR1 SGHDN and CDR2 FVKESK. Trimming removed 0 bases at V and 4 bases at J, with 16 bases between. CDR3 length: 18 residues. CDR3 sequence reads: CASSQDPRGQGYNSPLHF. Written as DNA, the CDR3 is TGTGCCAGCAGCCAAGACCCCCGGGGGCAAGGTTATAATTCACCCCTCCACTTT.

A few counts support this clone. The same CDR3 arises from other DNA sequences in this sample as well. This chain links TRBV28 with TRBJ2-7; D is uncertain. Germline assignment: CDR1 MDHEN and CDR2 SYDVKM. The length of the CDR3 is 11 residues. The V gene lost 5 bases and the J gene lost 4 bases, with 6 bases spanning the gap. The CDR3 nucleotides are TGTGCCAGCAGTCTTTATTACGAGCAGTACTTC. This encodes CASSLYYEQYF.

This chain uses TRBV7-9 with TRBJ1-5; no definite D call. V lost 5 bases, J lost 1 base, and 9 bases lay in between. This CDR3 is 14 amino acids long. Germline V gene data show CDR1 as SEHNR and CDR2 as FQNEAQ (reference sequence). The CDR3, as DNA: TGTGCCAGCAGCAACACAGAGAGCAATCAGCCCCAGCATTTT. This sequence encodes CASSNTESNQPQHF.

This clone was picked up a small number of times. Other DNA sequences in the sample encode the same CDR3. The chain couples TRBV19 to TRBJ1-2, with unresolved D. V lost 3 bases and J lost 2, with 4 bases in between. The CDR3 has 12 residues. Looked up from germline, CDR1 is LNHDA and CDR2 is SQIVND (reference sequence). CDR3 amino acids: CASSILNYGYTF. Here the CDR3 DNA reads TGTGCCAGTAGTATCCTAAACTATGGCTACACCTTC.

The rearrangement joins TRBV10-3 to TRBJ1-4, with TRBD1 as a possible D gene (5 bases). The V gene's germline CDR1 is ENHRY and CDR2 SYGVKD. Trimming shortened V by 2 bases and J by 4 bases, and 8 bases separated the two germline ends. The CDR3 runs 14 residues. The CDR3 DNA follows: TGTGCCATCAGTGAGGGGGGATTTAATGAAAAACTGTTTTTT. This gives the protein CAISEGGFNEKLFF.

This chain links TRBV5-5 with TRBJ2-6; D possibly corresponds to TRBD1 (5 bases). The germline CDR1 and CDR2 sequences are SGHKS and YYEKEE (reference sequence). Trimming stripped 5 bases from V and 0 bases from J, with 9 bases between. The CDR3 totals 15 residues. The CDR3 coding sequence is TGTGCCAGCAGTTATACAGGCTCTGGGGCCAACGTCCTGACTTTC. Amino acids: CASSYTGSGANVLTF.

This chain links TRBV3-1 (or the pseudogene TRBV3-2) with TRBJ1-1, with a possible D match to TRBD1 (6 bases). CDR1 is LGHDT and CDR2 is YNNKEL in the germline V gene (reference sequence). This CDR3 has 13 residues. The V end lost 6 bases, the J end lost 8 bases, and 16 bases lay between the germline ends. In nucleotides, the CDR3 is TGTGCCAGCAGTCACTCCACAGGGTCAGAAGCTTTCTTT. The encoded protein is CASSHSTGSEAFF.

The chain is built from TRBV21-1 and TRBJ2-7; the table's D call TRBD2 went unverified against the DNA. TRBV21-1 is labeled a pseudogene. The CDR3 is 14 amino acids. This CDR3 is CASSKPGSSYEQYF. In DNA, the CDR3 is TGTGCCAGCAGCAAACCTGGGAGCTCCTACGAGCAGTACTTC.

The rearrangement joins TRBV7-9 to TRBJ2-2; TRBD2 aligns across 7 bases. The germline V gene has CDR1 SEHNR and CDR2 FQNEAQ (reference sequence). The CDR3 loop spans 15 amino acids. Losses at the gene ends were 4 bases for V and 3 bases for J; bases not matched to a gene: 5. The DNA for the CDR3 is TGTGCCAGCAGCTCGACTAGCTTCTACACCGGGGAGCTGTTTTTT. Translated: CASSSTSFYTGELFF.

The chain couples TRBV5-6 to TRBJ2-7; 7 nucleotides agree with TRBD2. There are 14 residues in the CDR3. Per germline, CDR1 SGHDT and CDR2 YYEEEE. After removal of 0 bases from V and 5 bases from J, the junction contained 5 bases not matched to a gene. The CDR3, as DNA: TGTGCCAGCAGCTTGGACAGCGGGACCCACGAGCAGTACTTC. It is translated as CASSLDSGTHEQYF.

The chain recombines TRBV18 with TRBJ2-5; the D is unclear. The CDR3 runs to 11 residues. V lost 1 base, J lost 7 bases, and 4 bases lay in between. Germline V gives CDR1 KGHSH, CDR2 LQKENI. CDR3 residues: CASSPRGTQYF. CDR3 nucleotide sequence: TGTGCCAGCTCACCACGTGGGACCCAGTACTTC.

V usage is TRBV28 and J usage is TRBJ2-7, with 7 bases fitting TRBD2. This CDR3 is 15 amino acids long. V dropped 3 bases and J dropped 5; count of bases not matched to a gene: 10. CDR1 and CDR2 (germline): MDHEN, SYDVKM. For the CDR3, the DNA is TGTGCCAGCAGTTTGCCTAGCGGTTCCCCCCACGAGCAGTACTTC. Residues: CASSLPSGSPHEQYF.

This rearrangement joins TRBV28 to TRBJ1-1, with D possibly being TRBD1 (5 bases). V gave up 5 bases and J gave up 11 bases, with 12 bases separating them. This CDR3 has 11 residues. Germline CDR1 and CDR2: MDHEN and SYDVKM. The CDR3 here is CASSTQGEAFF. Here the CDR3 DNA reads TGTGCCAGCAGTACCCAGGGAGAGGCTTTCTTT.

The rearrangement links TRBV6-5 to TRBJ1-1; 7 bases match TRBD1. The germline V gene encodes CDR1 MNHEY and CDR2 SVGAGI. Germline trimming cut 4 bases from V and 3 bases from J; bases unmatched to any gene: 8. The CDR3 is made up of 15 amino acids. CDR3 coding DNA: TGTGCCAGCAGTTTTTCGACAGGGATGGACACTGAAGCTTTCTTT. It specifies CASSFSTGMDTEAFF.

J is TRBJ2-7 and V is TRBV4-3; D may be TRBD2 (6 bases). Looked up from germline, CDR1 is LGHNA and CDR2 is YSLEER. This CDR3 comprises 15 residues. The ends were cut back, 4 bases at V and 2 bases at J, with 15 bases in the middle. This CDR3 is CASSLGTEVPYEQYF. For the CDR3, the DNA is TGCGCCAGCAGCCTTGGGACTGAGGTGCCCTACGAGCAGTACTTC.

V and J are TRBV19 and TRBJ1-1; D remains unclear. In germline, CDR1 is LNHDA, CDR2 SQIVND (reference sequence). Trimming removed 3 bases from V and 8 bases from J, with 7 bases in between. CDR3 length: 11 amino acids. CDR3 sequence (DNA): TGTGCCAGTAGTATGTCGCAGGAAGCTTTCTTT. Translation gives CASSMSQEAFF. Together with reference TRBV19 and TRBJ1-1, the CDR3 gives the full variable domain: DGGITQSPKYLFRKEGQNVTLSCEQNLNHDAMYWYRQDPGQGLRLIYYSQIVNDFQKGDIAEGYSVSREKKESFPLTVTSAQKNPTAFYLCASSMSQEAFFGQGTRLTVV.